These T cell receptor beta chains were read from a single sample in a study of blood T cell repertoires in COVID-19. Using immunoSEQ multiplex PCR, the repertoire was profiled, and TCRdb retains in-frame clones only, with some absent. The sample includes over 60,000 clones, under 90% of them seen just once. Input material: peripheral blood. These receptor sequences come from a man between 65 and 79 years old with active or convalescent COVID-19. Both conserved end residues are part of each CDR3. Fields, in order: D gene, V gene, CDR3 length, clone size, J gene, CDR3 DNA, CDR3 protein. D genes are given only for firm matches. The size field is filled for only some rows; it gives once, few, many or a size class.

.	TRBV5-1	15	.	TRBJ2-7	TGCGCCAGCAGCTTGGGGTCGGCGGGACTTTACGAGCAGTACTTC	CASSLGSAGLYEQYF
TRBD2	TRBV29-1	13	.	TRBJ2-7	TGCAGCGTTGTGGGGACTACTAGCTACGAGCAGTACTTC	CSVVGTTSYEQYF
.	TRBV11-1	17	.	TRBJ2-7	TGTGCCAGCAGCTTAGCGTTGGGGCCTACCCCCTCCTACGAGCAGTACTTC	CASSLALGPTPSYEQYF
.	TRBV3-1/TRBV3-2	17	.	TRBJ1-2	TGTGCCAGCAGCCAAGCCGGGACACTTGGTGATACTTATGGCTACACCTTC	CASSQAGTLGDTYGYTF
.	TRBV14	16	.	TRBJ1-1	TGTGCCAGCAGCCGACTACCGGGGCTCGCGGGGACTGAAGCTTTCTTT	CASSRLPGLAGTEAFF
TRBD2	TRBV20-1	14	.	TRBJ2-1	TGCAGTGCTAGTTTAAGCGGGAGAATAGATGAGCAGTTCTTC	CSASLSGRIDEQFF
.	TRBV5-1	13	.	TRBJ2-7	TGCGCCAGCACGGCGGCGAGCTCCTACGAGCAGTACTTC	CASTAASSYEQYF
.	TRBV5-1	14	few	TRBJ1-1	TGCGCCAGGAACCATCGCGGGGGGAACACTGAAGCTTTCTTT	CARNHRGGNTEAFF
TRBD1	TRBV28	15	.	TRBJ2-7	TGTGCCAGCAGTACTACCGGGACAGCCCCCCATCGTCAGTACTTC	CASSTTGTAPHRQYF
.	TRBV9	12	.	TRBJ1-1	TGTGCCAGCAGCGTAGAAAGGGGCGAAGCTTTCTTT	CASSVERGEAFF
TRBD1	TRBV7-9	14	.	TRBJ2-3	TGTGCCAGCAGCTTCGGACAGGGCACAGATACGCAGTATTTT	CASSFGQGTDTQYF
.	TRBV12-3/TRBV12-4	13	.	TRBJ1-2	TGTGCCAGCAGTTTAAGAGGTTACTATGGCTACACCTTC	CASSLRGYYGYTF
TRBD1	TRBV19	16	once	TRBJ1-1	TGTGCCAGTAGTACCCGGGACAGGGGGAAGGGCACTGAAGCTTTCTTT	CASSTRDRGKGTEAFF
TRBD1	TRBV11-3	16	.	TRBJ2-1	TGTGCCAGCAGCGCCCGGGGACAGAGCTCCTACAATGAGCAGTTCTTC	CASSARGQSSYNEQFF
.	TRBV24-1	13	.	TRBJ1-1	TGTGCCACCAGCGAGGGGAGGTTCACTGAAGCTTTCTTT	CATSEGRFTEAFF
.	TRBV6-6	17	.	TRBJ1-6	TGTGCCAGCAGTAGATCCATTAGGACAAACTATAATTCACCCCTCCACTTT	CASSRSIRTNYNSPLHF
.	TRBV5-4	15	few	TRBJ2-1	TGTGCCAGCAGCTTGTCGGGAGTTGGGTTCAATGAGCAGTTCTTC	CASSLSGVGFNEQFF
TRBD1	TRBV7-8	14	.	TRBJ2-5	TGTGCCAGCAGCCCGGGACAGAGAGGAGAGACCCAGTACTTC	CASSPGQRGETQYF
.	TRBV28	12	.	TRBJ1-5	TGTGCCAGCAGTTTACGGGTTCAGCCCCAGCATTTT	CASSLRVQPQHF
TRBD2	TRBV3-1/TRBV3-2	16	.	TRBJ2-5	TGTGCCAGCAGAGAAGGTAACCCGGCAGGGACTAAGACCCAGTACTTC	CASREGNPAGTKTQYF
.	TRBV5-1	15	.	TRBJ2-7	TGCGCCAGCAGCTTGGGGCAGGCTCTCTCCTACGAGCAGTACTTC	CASSLGQALSYEQYF
.	TRBV5-4	13	.	TRBJ1-2	TGTGCCAGCAGCACGGGAAGAAAAGATGGCTACACCTTC	CASSTGRKDGYTF
TRBD1	TRBV15	18	.	TRBJ2-6	TGTGCCACCAGCGGCTGGGACAGGGGACTGTCTGGGGCCAACGTCCTGACTTTC	CATSGWDRGLSGANVLTF
.	TRBV6-1	17	.	TRBJ2-5	TGTGCCAGCAGTGAGAGTTATGGCGGAAGAGGCCGAGAGACCCAGTACTTC	CASSESYGGRGRETQYF
TRBD1	TRBV10-3	15	.	TRBJ2-1	TGTGCCATCAGTAATGCCGGGACAGGGGTGGATGAGCAGTTCTTC	CAISNAGTGVDEQFF
.	TRBV30	13	.	TRBJ2-5	TGTGCCTGGAGGAGCTGGGAGCAAGAGACCCAGTACTTC	CAWRSWEQETQYF
.	TRBV28	14	.	TRBJ2-1	TGTGCCAGCAGTTTACGGGAGTTTTACAATGAGCAGTTCTTC	CASSLREFYNEQFF
TRBD1	TRBV10-3	15	.	TRBJ1-5	TGTGCCATCAGTGAGGGGACAGGGGTAAATCAGCCCCAGCATTTT	CAISEGTGVNQPQHF
TRBD1	TRBV11-3	13	.	TRBJ2-3	TGTGCCAGCAGCTTCAACAGGGGAGATACGCAGTATTTT	CASSFNRGDTQYF
TRBD2	TRBV11-2	14	.	TRBJ2-1	TGTGCCAGCAGCCTAGGACTAGCGGGCAATGAGCAGTTCTTC	CASSLGLAGNEQFF
TRBD2	TRBV9	15	.	TRBJ2-7	TGTGCCAGCAGCGTAGACCCTAGCGGACCCTACGAGCAGTACTTC	CASSVDPSGPYEQYF
.	TRBV3-1/TRBV3-2	11	.	TRBJ2-7	TGTGCCAGCAGGGGACTCTCCATCGAGTACTTC	CASRGLSIEYF
.	TRBV5-1	15	.	TRBJ2-3	TGCGCCAGCAGGCAACGAACCGACTACACAGATACGCAGTATTTT	CASRQRTDYTDTQYF
.	TRBV6-1	14	once	TRBJ1-5	TGTGCCAGCAGTGAAGCGGGGAGGGTTCGGCCCCAGCATTTT	CASSEAGRVRPQHF
.	TRBV9	16	.	TRBJ1-2	TGTGCCAGCAGCGGAGACCACAGAGGCGCGGGCTATGGCTACACCTTC	CASSGDHRGAGYGYTF
.	TRBV12-3/TRBV12-4	11	.	TRBJ2-4	TGTGCCAGCAGGGAAGGAGACATTCAGTACTTC	CASREGDIQYF
TRBD1	TRBV6-5	15	.	TRBJ2-2	TGTGCCAGCAGTCACACAGGGGCGGGCACCGGGGAGCTGTTTTTT	CASSHTGAGTGELFF